The clone carrying this TCR beta chain was seen a few times. Its antigen is unknown. Trimming shortened V by 3 bases and J by 4 bases, and 12 bases separated the two germline ends. This CDR3 contains 13 residues. CDR1 and CDR2 from the germline V gene are SQVTM and ANQGSEA. The sample comes from a study of CD8+CD57+ T cells in acquired aplastic anemia. About the research overall: Sorted cells (CD4+ and CD8+) yielded DNA amounts that averaged approximately 3.2 ug.

Genomic DNA was employed as the template in profiling TCR beta VDJ and CDR3. TCRdb recomputed calls from the reads with MiXCR, one row per CDR3 protein. This sample has roughly 50,000 distinct CDR3 sequences, with roughly 69% found just once. Study results and limitations: Some 28 sequences, all CD8+ CDR3, were shared between patients and controls.

The V and J genes are TRBV29-1 and TRBJ1-2; D is unresolved. The TCR sequence derives from a human donor in good health, serving as a control. Sequenced material: sorted CD4+, CD8+, or CD8+CD57+ T cells (not recorded which) from PBMCs. CDR3 DNA sequence: TGCAGCGTTGAGTCAAGGAGCGGCTATGGCTACACCTTC. Translation: CSVESRSGYGYTF.